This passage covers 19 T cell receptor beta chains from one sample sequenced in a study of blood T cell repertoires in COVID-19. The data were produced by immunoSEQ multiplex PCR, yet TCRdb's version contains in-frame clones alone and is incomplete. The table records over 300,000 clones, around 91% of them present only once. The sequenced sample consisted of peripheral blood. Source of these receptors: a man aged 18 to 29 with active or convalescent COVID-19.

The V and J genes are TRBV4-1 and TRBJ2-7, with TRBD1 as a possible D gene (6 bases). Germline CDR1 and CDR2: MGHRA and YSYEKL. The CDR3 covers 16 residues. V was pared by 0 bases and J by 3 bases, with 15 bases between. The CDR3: CASSQEYRDDDYEQYF. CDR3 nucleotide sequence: TGCGCCAGCAGCCAAGAATACAGGGATGACGACTACGAGCAGTACTTC.

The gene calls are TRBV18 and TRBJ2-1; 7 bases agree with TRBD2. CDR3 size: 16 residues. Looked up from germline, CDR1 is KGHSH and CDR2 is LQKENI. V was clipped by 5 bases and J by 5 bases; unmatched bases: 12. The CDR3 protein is CASSVEPGAGHNEQFF. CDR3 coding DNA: TGTGCCAGCTCAGTGGAGCCAGGAGCGGGGCACAATGAGCAGTTCTTC.

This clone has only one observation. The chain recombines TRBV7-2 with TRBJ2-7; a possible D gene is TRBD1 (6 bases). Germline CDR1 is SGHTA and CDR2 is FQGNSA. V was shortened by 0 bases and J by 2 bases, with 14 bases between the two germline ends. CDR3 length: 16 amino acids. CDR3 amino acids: CASSLATQGAPYEQYF. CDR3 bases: TGTGCCAGCAGCTTAGCCACACAGGGAGCGCCCTACGAGCAGTACTTC.

The CDR3 is CASSLGAYEQYF. The DNA for the CDR3 is TGTGCCAGCAGCTTGGGAGCTTACGAGCAGTACTTC. V gene TRBV11-2 combines with J gene TRBJ2-7, with a tentative D call TRBD2 (5 bases). In germline, CDR1 is SGHAT, CDR2 FQNNGV. The CDR3 consists of 12 residues. The V and J ends lost 3 bases and 4 bases respectively, with 7 bases between them.

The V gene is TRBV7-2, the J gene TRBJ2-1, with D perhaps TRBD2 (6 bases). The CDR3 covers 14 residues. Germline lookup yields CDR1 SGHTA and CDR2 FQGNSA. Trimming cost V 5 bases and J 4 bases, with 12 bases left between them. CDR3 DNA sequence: TGTGCCAGCAGCCTGATGCGGGGTTACAATGAGCAGTTCTTC. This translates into CASSLMRGYNEQFF.

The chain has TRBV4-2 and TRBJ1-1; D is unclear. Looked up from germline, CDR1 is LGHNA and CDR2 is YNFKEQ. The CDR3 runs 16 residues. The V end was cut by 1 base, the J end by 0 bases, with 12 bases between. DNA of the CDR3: TGTGCCAGCAGCCAAGCGCCTCCGGTGATGAACACTGAAGCTTTCTTT. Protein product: CASSQAPPVMNTEAFF.

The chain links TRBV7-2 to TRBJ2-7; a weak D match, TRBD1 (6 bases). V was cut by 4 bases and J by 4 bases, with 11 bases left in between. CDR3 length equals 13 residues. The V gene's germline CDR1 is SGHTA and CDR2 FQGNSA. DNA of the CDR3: TGTGCCAGCAGCTCGGATCAGGGGTACGAGCAGTACTTC. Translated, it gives CASSSDQGYEQYF.

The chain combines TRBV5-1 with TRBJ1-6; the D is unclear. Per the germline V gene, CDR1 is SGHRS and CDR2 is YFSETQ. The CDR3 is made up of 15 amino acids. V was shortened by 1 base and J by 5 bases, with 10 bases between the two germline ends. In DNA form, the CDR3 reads TGCGCCAGCAGCTTGACAACAGTCGATAATTCACCCCTCCACTTT. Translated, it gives CASSLTTVDNSPLHF.

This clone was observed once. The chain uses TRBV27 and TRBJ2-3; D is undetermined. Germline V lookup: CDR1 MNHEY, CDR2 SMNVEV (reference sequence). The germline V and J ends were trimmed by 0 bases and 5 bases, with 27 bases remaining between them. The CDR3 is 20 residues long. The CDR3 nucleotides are TGTGCCAGCAGTTTATCCTATGACTCGATCAGCCCTACCCTGGAAGATACGCAGTATTTT. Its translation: CASSLSYDSISPTLEDTQYF.

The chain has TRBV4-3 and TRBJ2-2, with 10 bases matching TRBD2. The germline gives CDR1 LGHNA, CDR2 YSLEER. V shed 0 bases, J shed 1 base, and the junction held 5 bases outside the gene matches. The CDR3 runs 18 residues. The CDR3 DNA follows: TGCGCCAGCAGCCAAGATCCTCTAGCGGGAGTGAACACCGGGGAGCTGTTTTTT. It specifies CASSQDPLAGVNTGELFF.

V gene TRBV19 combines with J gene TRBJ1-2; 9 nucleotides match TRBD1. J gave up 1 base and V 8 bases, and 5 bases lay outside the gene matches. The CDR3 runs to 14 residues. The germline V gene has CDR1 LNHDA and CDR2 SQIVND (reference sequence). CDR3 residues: CASGTGGGNYGYTF. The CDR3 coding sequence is TGTGCCAGTGGTACAGGGGGCGGTAACTATGGCTACACCTTC.

CDR3 nucleotides: TGTGCCAGCACAAAGCTCAGGGGGTCAGGGGCCGGGGAGCTGTTTTTT. Translation: CASTKLRGSGAGELFF. The chain has TRBV28 and TRBJ2-2; 7 nucleotides line up with TRBD1. The CDR3 covers 16 residues. Germline assignment: CDR1 MDHEN and CDR2 SYDVKM. V was clipped by 7 bases and J by 6 bases; unmatched bases: 14.

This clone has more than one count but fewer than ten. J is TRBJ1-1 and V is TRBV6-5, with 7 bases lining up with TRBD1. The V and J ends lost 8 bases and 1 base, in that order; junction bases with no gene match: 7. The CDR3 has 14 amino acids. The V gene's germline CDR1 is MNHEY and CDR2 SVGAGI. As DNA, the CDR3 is TGTGCCAGCCACCTGGGACAGAAGAACACTGAAGCTTTCTTT. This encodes CASHLGQKNTEAFF.

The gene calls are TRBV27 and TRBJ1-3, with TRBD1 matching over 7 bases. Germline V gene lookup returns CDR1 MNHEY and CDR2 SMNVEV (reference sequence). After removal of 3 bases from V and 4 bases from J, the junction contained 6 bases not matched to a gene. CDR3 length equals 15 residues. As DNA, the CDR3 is TGTGCCAGCAGTTTTCGGCAGGGGGACGGAAACACCATATATTTT. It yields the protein CASSFRQGDGNTIYF.

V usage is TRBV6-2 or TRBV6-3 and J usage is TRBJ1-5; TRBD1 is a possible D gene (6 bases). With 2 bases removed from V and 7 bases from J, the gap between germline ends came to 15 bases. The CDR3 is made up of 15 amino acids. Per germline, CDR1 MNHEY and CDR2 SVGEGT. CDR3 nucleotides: TGTGCCAGCAGTTACCACAGGGATCGAGGGCAGCCCCAGCATTTT. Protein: CASSYHRDRGQPQHF.

The CDR3 DNA reads as TGTGCCAGCAGGTCTGCGACAGGGCCGTACAATGAGCAGTTCTTC. Residues: CASRSATGPYNEQFF. The chain combines TRBV28 with TRBJ2-1, with 7 bases matching TRBD1. The CDR3 spans 15 residues. Germline trimming cut 6 bases from V and 4 bases from J; bases unmatched to any gene: 9. Germline CDR1 MDHEN, CDR2 SYDVKM.

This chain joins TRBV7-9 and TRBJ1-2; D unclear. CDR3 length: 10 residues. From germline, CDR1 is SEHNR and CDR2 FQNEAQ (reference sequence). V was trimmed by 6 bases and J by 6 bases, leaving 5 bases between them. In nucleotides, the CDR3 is TGTGCCAGCAGTCCGGATGGCTACACCTTC. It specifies CASSPDGYTF.

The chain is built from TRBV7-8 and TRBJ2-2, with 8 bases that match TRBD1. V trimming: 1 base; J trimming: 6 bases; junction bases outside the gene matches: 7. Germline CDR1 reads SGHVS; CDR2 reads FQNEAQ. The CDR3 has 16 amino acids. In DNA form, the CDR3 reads TGTGCCAGCAGCTTAGAAATGGGACAGGTTTCCGGGGAGCTGTTTTTT. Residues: CASSLEMGQVSGELFF.

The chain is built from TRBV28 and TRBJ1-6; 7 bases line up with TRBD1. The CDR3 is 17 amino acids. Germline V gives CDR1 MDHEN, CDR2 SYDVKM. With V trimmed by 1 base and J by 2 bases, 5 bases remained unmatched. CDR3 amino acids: CASSLFETGPYNSPLHF. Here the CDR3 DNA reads TGTGCCAGCAGTTTATTCGAGACAGGGCCCTATAATTCACCCCTCCACTTT.